The TCR beta chain under discussion was sequenced for a study of blood T cells in healthy people across ages. Study-wide results and caveats: More naive CD4+ cells and higher diversity were found in long-lived than in aged donors.

A note on this clonotype: As yet, its antigen is unknown.

Germline trimming cut 3 bases from V and 4 bases from J; bases unmatched to any gene: 7. CDR3 length: 15 residues. Germline CDR1 is ENHRY and CDR2 is SYGVKD. Each sample used at least 7 million PBMCs. PCR was performed a second time for about 7 to 12 cycles using a sample-barcoded 5' primer and a J-beta primer mix. TCRdb re-called the 5' RACE reads through MiXCR, storing one row per CDR3 protein. The sample carries about 640,000 distinct CDR3 sequences, approximately 50% recorded once. Sequencing was carried out using blood. This sequence originates from a man aged 55 to 70 in good health. This rearrangement joins TRBV10-3 to TRBJ2-5, with 8 nucleotides matching TRBD2. CDR3 nucleotide sequence: TGTGCCATCAGTGACGGCGGGACTAGGTCAGAGACCCAGTACTTC. Translating it yields CAISDGGTRSETQYF.